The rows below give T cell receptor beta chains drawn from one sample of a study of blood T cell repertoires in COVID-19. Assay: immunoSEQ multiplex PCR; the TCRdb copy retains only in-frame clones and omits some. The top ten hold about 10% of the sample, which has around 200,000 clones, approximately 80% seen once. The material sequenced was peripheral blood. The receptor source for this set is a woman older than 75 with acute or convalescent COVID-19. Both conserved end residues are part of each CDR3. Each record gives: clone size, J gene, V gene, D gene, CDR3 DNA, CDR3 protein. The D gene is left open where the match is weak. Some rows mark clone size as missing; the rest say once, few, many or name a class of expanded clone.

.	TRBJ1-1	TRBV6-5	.	TGTGCCAGCAGTTACTCGTTCAGGGGAACTGAAGCTTTCTTT	CASSYSFRGTEAFF
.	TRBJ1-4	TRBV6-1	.	TGTGCCAGCAGTGAAAGAGGATCCGGTAAACTGTTTTTT	CASSERGSGKLFF
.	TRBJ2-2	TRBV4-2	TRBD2	TGTGCCAGCAGCCAAGATCGACTAGCGGGGGTAAGGGAGCTGTTTTTT	CASSQDRLAGVRELFF
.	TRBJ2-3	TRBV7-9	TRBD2	TGTGCCAGCAGCTTAGGTAGCCTAGCGGGAGACACAGATACGCAGTATTTT	CASSLGSLAGDTDTQYF
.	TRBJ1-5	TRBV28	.	TGTGCCAGCAGTTCCCTGGCAGGGAACAATCAGCCCCAGCATTTT	CASSSLAGNNQPQHF
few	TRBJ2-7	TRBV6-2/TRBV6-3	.	TGTGCCAGCAGTTATAGCTCCTACGAGCAGTACTTC	CASSYSSYEQYF
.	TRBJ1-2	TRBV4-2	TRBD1	TGTGCCAGCAGCCAAGATCCGACAGGGATGCAGGGCTACACCTTC	CASSQDPTGMQGYTF
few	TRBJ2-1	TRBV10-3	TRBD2	TGTGCCATCACTAGCGGGAGTGTTTGGAATGAGCAGTTCTTC	CAITSGSVWNEQFF
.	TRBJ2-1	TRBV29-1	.	TGCAGCGTTGAACTAGACCTCTACAATGAGCAGTTCTTC	CSVELDLYNEQFF
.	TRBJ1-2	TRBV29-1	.	TGCAGCGTTGAGGGGGGGGCATGGTCTGGCTACACCTTC	CSVEGGAWSGYTF
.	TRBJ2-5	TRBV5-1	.	TGCGCCAGCAGTCGGGGACAACCAGAGACCCAGTACTTC	CASSRGQPETQYF
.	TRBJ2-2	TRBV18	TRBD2	TGTGCCAGCTCACCACGACTAGCGGGACCCACCGGGGAGCTGTTTTTT	CASSPRLAGPTGELFF
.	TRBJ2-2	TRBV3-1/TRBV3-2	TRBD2	TGTGCCAGCACCCTAGCGGGACACGCGAACACCGGGGAGCTGTTTTTT	CASTLAGHANTGELFF
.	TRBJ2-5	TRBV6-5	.	TGTGCCAGCAGCCCCTCCCTGGGGAGTTTGGAGACCCAGTACTTC	CASSPSLGSLETQYF
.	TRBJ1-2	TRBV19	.	TGTGCCAGTAGTATAGGGAGGGGTAACTATGGCTACACCTTC	CASSIGRGNYGYTF
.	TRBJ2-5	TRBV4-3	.	TGCGCCAGCAGCCAGCAGACAGGCCAAGAGACCCAGTACTTC	CASSQQTGQETQYF
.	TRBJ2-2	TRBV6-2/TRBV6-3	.	TGTGCCAGCAGTTACGTCGCGGGGGAGCTGTTTTTT	CASSYVAGELFF
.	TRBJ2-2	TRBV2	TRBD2	TGTGCCAGCAAGACTAGCGGGGAGAACACCGGGGAGCTGTTTTTT	CASKTSGENTGELFF
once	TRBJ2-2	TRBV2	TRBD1	TGTGCCAGCAGGACAGGGACGAACACCGGGGAGCTGTTTTTT	CASRTGTNTGELFF
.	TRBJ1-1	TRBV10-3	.	TGTGCCATCAGTGAGTCAAGGGAGACTGAAGCTTTCTTT	CAISESRETEAFF
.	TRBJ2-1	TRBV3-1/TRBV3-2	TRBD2	TGTGCCAGCGGGGGGGGAGGTGGCAATGAGCAGTTCTTC	CASGGGGGNEQFF
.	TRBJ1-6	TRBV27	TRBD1	TGTGCCAGCAGTTTTATGGACAGGGGGCTCGCCTATAATTCACCCCTCCACTTT	CASSFMDRGLAYNSPLHF
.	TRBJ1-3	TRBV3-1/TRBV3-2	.	TGTGCCAGCAGCCAAGATTGGTCTCGGGACACCATATATTTT	CASSQDWSRDTIYF